The following is a T cell receptor (beta chain) sequence with its context. Its antigen is as yet unknown. This entry comes from a study of a mutant IDH1 vaccine in newly diagnosed glioma. Overall study: Previous treatment comprised radiotherapy, temozolomide, or both, mostly both.

Produced via immunoSEQ multiplex PCR; TCRdb's table is partial and in-frame only. The repertoire includes over 45,000 clones, 80% to 90% of them detected once, and over 7% sits in the top ten. The V gene's germline CDR1 is LNHDA and CDR2 SQIVND (reference sequence). The V end lost 5 bases, the J end lost 0 bases, and 13 bases lay between the germline ends. The CDR3 loop spans 15 amino acids. Time point specified: week 5, during vaccination. Every vaccination contained 300 ug of the mutant IDH1 20-mer peptide and was paired with topical imiquimod. Each of the donors came in with new WHO grade 3 or 4 astrocytomas that were IDH1-mutant and ATRX-lost. Findings and limits, study-wide: Alterations occurring in top peripheral T cell clonotypes seemed unrelated to pseudoprogression. Around 93% of patients showed vaccine-induced immune responses across multiple MHC alleles.

The TCR sequence derives from a woman in her 50s with glioma. The genes are TRBV19 and TRBJ1-1, with D uncertain. This material consisted of PBMCs, taken from a glioma patient whose treatment included an IDH1 peptide vaccine. DNA of the CDR3: TGTGCCAGTAGTCCCCTTGGGTTGATGAACACTGAAGCTTTCTTT. This translates into CASSPLGLMNTEAFF.